This T cell receptor beta chain emerged from a study of blood T cells in healthy people across ages. Overall study findings and caveats: Diversity estimates from one million T cells were considered underestimates. With unsorted PBMCs, a conclusive comparison of naive versus antigen-experienced cells was not possible.

V lost 4 bases and J lost 2, with 15 bases in between. Germline V gene lookup returns CDR1 SGHVS and CDR2 FNYEAQ. This CDR3 comprises 16 residues. This clonotype was seen ten or more times. Its target is unknown. Next came a second PCR, run for about 7 to 12 cycles, which used a sample-barcoded 5' primer along with a J-beta primer mix. TCRdb reanalysed the 5' RACE reads using MiXCR and keeps one entry per CDR3 protein. Counted here are about 930,000 distinct CDR3 sequences, about 29% occurring once; the ten biggest clones make up roughly 10%. These data were also filed under a second study, of T cells of mothers and their children. That report adds: Barcodes for each sample and 2-4 random nucleotides were added by the M1S primer used in the second PCR. In both related and unrelated pairs, TCR recombination output is shaped similarly by thymic selection.

This chain uses TRBV7-6 with TRBJ2-1, with D uncertain. This TCR came from a middle-aged woman in good health. Sequencing was performed on blood. CDR3 DNA: TGTGCCAGCAGCTCTCGGCCCAAAGGGACCTACAATGAGCAGTTCTTC. Translation gives CASSSRPKGTYNEQFF.